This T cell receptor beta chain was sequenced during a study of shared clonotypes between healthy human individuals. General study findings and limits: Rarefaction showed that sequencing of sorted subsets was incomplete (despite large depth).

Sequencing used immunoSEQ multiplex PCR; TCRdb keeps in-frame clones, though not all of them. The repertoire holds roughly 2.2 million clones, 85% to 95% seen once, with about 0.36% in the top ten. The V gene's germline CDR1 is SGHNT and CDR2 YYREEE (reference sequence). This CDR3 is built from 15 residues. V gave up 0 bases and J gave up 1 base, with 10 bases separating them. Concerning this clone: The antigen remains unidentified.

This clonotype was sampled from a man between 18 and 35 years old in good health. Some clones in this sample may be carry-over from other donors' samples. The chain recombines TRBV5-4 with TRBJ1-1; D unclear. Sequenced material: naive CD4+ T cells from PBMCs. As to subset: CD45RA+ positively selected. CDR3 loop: CASSLDPGENTEAFF. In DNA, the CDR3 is TGTGCCAGCAGCTTGGATCCTGGAGAGAACACTGAAGCTTTCTTT.